Below, one TCR beta chain is given with its context. The data were obtained in a study of blood T cell repertoires in COVID-19. Libraries were prepared by immunoSEQ multiplex PCR; TCRdb keeps only in-frame clonotypes and omits some of them. This table has 150,000 to 200,000 clones, roughly 74% appearing once. The CDR3 length is 17 residues. Germline CDR1 KGHSH, CDR2 LQKENI. With 1 base clipped from V and 2 bases from J, the junction kept 9 bases outside the gene matches. The genes are TRBV18 and TRBJ1-1; 8 positions agree with TRBD1. The clonotype comes from a woman aged 80 or over with acute or convalescent COVID-19. Material: peripheral blood. This chain's CDR3 is CASSPQGQGRANTEAFF. Here the CDR3 DNA reads TGTGCCAGCTCACCACAAGGACAGGGAAGAGCCAACACTGAAGCTTTCTTT. The full variable domain, in which reference TRBV18 and TRBJ1-1 provide the parts outside the CDR3, is NAGVMQNPRHLVRRRGQEARLRCSPMKGHSHVYWYRQLPEEGLKFMVYLQKENIIDESGMPKERFSAEFPKEGPSILRIQQVVRGDSAAYFCASSPQGQGRANTEAFFGQGTRLTVV.